This T cell receptor (beta chain) comes out of a study of T-cell memory formation after mild COVID-19. Trimming stripped 7 bases from V and 1 base from J, with 6 bases between. Germline values: CDR1 KGHDR, CDR2 SFDVKD. This CDR3 has 13 amino acids. MiXCR, applied by TCRdb to the 5' RACE reads, yields one record per CDR3 protein. Seen here are 550,000 to 700,000 distinct CDR3 sequences, roughly 17% observed once, and the top ten hold 12%. This clonotype was seen more than once but under ten times. Its target is not known. Overall study findings and caveats: The main location of contracting CD4+ clones was CM and EM, and that of contracting CD8+ clones was EMRA. SARS-CoV-2 specificity was not confirmed for second-wave clones peaking on day 37. The study found balanced CD4/CD8 in clones contracting day 15 to 85 and a CD4+ lean in later expanders. That cross-reactive memory joined was suggested by some responding clones appearing in pre-infection memory.

The receptor comes from an adult woman who had mild COVID-19 (a few samples of this study predate the infection). Cell type and time point are not known. The J gene is TRBJ2-2, the V gene TRBV24-1, with D hard to call. Sequenced material: PBMCs or a T cell subset sorted from them (not recorded which). Written as DNA, the CDR3 is TGTGCCACCAGACCCGGGAACACCGGGGAGCTGTTTTTT. This encodes CATRPGNTGELFF.